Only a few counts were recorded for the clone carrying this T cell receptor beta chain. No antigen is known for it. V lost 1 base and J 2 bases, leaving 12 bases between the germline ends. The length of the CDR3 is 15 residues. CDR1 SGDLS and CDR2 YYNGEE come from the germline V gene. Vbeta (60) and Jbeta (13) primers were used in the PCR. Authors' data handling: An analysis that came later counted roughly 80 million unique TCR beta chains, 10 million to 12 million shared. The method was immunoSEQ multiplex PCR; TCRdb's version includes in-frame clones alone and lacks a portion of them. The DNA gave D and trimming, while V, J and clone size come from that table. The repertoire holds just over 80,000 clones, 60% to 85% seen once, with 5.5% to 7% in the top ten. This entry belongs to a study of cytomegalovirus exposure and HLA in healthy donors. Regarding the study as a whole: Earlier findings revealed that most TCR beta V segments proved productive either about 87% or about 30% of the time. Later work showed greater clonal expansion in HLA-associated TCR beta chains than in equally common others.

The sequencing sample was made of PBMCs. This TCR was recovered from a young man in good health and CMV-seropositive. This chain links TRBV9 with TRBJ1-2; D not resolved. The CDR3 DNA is TGTGCCAGCAGCGTATCGTCGCAGGCCAACTATGGCTACACCTTC. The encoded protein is CASSVSSQANYGYTF.